Listed below are T cell receptor beta chains from one sample, sequenced in a study of blood T cell repertoires in COVID-19. Assay: immunoSEQ multiplex PCR; the TCRdb copy retains only in-frame clones and omits some. The profile covers about 300,000 clones, with approximately 90% appearing a single time and approximately 7.5% taken by the ten largest. Material: peripheral blood. The receptors were sampled from a young woman with COVID-19, enrolled during active disease. CDR3s include the opening cysteine and the closing phenylalanine or tryptophan. The D gene is left open where the match is weak. Part of the rows lack a size; the others show once, few, many or a class for expanded clones.

clone_size d_call j_call v_call cdr3_aa
. TRBD1 TRBJ1-4 TRBV5-1 CASGQDGVDEKLFF
. TRBD1 TRBJ1-3 TRBV19 CASSRAGGAGNTIYF
few TRBD1 TRBJ2-7 TRBV2 CASRRDREGYEQYF
few . TRBJ1-2 TRBV28 CASSKGAGYGYTF
. . TRBJ2-7 TRBV5-6 CASSSIEGQYF
. TRBD1 TRBJ2-7 TRBV3-1/TRBV3-2 CASSPARQGWYEQYF
. . TRBJ2-7 TRBV27 CASSSGVLYEQYF
. TRBD1 TRBJ2-1 TRBV28 CASSAITGGLPDEQFF
. . TRBJ2-2 TRBV27 CASSLFPGTGELFF
. . TRBJ1-2 TRBV24-1 CATSDSGVPYGYTF
. TRBD2 TRBJ2-1 TRBV19 CASSISGRVGNEQFF
. . TRBJ2-2 TRBV24-1 CATSDLSFGSGELFF
. . TRBJ1-1 TRBV30 CAWSQVLNTEAFF
. . TRBJ2-1 TRBV7-3 CASRGQGNEQFF
. TRBD2 TRBJ2-7 TRBV7-9 CATWTSGSGMPYF
once TRBD2 TRBJ2-3 TRBV2 CASSELAGVGTDTQYF
. TRBD2 TRBJ2-7 TRBV14 CASSQLARSSGSYEQYF
. TRBD2 TRBJ2-3 TRBV7-9 CASTRRREVLDTQYF
once TRBD2 TRBJ2-7 TRBV7-8 CASSRETPGGRVFGEQYF
. . TRBJ2-5 TRBV2 CASSEVLDQETQYF
once TRBD1 TRBJ1-4 TRBV11-2 CASSWTGNPTNEKLFF
. TRBD2 TRBJ2-5 TRBV19 CASSIVAGARETQYF
once TRBD2 TRBJ2-7 TRBV27 CASSLKREVTYEQYF
. . TRBJ2-7 TRBV5-1 CASSASGGNEQYF
. . TRBJ2-2 TRBV1 CTSSPQFGQGLTELFF
. . TRBJ1-5 TRBV19 CAGAEGGNQPQHF
. . TRBJ2-7 TRBV7-8 CASSQAGYEQYF
. TRBD2 TRBJ2-1 TRBV9 CASSPQSGSNEQFF
. . TRBJ1-2 TRBV18 CASSPLHGRGRGYTF
. TRBD1 TRBJ2-7 TRBV7-3 CASSPGQPPYEQYF
. TRBD1 TRBJ1-3 TRBV6-5 CASSPTGNGNTIYF
. TRBD2 TRBJ2-1 TRBV7-6 CASSLAIQSLAGGREQFF
. . TRBJ1-4 TRBV28 CASAPAGLGEKLFF
. TRBD1 TRBJ1-3 TRBV7-9 CASSLLTGAGNTIYF
. TRBD1 TRBJ1-1 TRBV25-1 CATRTGPMNTEAFF
. TRBD2 TRBJ2-1 TRBV19 CASSIEPSGYNEQFF
. TRBD1 TRBJ1-2 TRBV7-2 CASSGRTGGDGYTF
. TRBD2 TRBJ2-2 TRBV29-1 CSVEAGGGTGELFF
. . TRBJ2-1 TRBV5-1 CASGSWAGNEQFF
. . TRBJ2-7 TRBV19 CASSMGTTSYEQYF
. . TRBJ2-1 TRBV24-1 CATSEDRGEQFF
. TRBD1 TRBJ1-6 TRBV6-6 CASSYSRDSNSPLHF
. . TRBJ1-1 TRBV4-1 CASSQDWGVEAFF
. . TRBJ1-4 TRBV2 CASSGYMAELFF
. . TRBJ1-6 TRBV6-6 CASSYAQNNSPLHF
. . TRBJ2-7 TRBV19 CASKREGTYEQYF
. TRBD2 TRBJ2-5 TRBV11-1 CASVGTGGPETQYF